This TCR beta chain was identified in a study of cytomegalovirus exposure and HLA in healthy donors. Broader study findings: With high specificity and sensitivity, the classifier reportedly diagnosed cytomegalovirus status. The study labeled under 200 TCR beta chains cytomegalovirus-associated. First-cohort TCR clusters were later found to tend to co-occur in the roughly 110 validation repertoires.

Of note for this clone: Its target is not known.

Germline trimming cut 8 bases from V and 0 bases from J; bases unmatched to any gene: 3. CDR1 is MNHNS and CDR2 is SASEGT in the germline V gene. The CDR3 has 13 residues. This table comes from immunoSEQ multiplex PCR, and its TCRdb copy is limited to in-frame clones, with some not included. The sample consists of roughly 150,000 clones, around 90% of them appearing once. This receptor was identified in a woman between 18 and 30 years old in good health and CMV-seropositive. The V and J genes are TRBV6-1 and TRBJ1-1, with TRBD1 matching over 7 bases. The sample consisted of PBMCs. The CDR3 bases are TGTGCCAGCGGAGACAGGGTGAACACTGAAGCTTTCTTT. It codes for CASGDRVNTEAFF.